Each of the 10 T cell receptor beta chains below was sequenced from the same sample in a study of PD-1 blockade in mismatch repair-deficient tumors (dated by TCRdb to about 2017). The protocol used for the library was the immunoSEQ multiplex PCR assay. TCRdb provides this immuneACCESS table in a form limited to in-frame rearrangements. Some clones are lacking; in checked studies, under half of them reflect an unresolved V gene, and why the rest are absent is not known. A total of 120,000 or so clones appear in this sample, 85% to 90% of them only once. The ten largest account for 13% of the sample. The sequenced sample was peripheral blood, obtained 44 weeks after starting pembrolizumab. The receptors stem from an adult with mismatch repair-deficient cancer.

This chain links TRBV6-6 with TRBJ2-5; 9 bases are shared with TRBD2. The length of the CDR3 is 16 residues. Germline CDR1 MNHNY, CDR2 SVGAGI (reference sequence). V shed 6 bases and J 5 bases; nucleotides not matched to a gene: 13. The CDR3 DNA reads as TGTGCCAGCAGCCATTTCCTAGCGGGAAAGGAGGAGACCCAGTACTTC. Its translation is CASSHFLAGKEETQYF.

This clone was observed once. The chain combines TRBV15 with TRBJ2-2; tentative D call: TRBD1 (5 bases). Germline V gene sequence: CDR1 LNHNV, CDR2 YYDKDF (reference sequence). V shed 3 bases and J shed 0 bases, with 20 bases lying between them. The CDR3 spans 19 residues. CDR3 protein: CATSRGTLTGSANTGELFF. The CDR3 coding sequence is TGTGCCACCAGCAGGGGAACACTAACAGGATCCGCGAACACCGGGGAGCTGTTTTTT.

The gene calls are TRBV4-2 and TRBJ1-4; TRBD1 aligns across 11 bases. Per the germline V gene, CDR1 is LGHNA and CDR2 is YNFKEQ. Germline trimming cut 5 bases from V and 8 bases from J; bases unmatched to any gene: 10. The CDR3 length is 16 residues. The CDR3 loop is CASSTRTGGAKEKLFF. Here the CDR3 DNA reads TGTGCCAGCAGCACAAGGACAGGGGGCGCGAAGGAAAAACTGTTTTTT.

As DNA, the CDR3 is TGTGCCAGCAGGAAAGGGCAGGGACAGGGAATCTACGAGCAGTACTTC. It is translated as CASRKGQGQGIYEQYF. V and J are TRBV27 and TRBJ2-7, with 9 bases lining up with TRBD1. Germline CDR1 is MNHEY and CDR2 is SMNVEV (reference sequence). The J segment lost 3 bases and the V segment lost 6 bases, leaving 12 bases of the junction unmatched. This CDR3 is built from 16 residues.

The chain employs TRBV30 and TRBJ2-7; tentative D call: TRBD2 (6 bases). CDR1 is GTSNPN, CDR2 SVGIG, per germline (reference sequence). V was clipped by 0 bases and J by 5 bases, with 14 bases between them. CDR3 length: 14 amino acids. The CDR3 reads CAWSVRRETNEQYF. The CDR3 nucleotides read TGTGCCTGGAGTGTACGTCGGGAGACTAACGAGCAGTACTTC.

This clone showed up just once. The chain combines TRBV7-2 with TRBJ1-2; D remains unclear. V was shortened by 5 bases and J by 4 bases, with 17 bases between the two germline ends. Germline CDR1 reads SGHTA; CDR2 reads FQGNSA. This CDR3 has 15 amino acids. The CDR3 DNA reads TGTGCCAGCAGCGCGAAACCCGCAGTCCTCTATGGCTACACCTTC. This sequence encodes CASSAKPAVLYGYTF. Based on the CDR3 plus reference TRBV7-2 and TRBJ1-2, the full variable domain is GAGVSQSPSNKVTEKGKDVELRCDPISGHTALYWYRQSLGQGLEFLIYFQGNSAPDKSGLPSDRFSAERTGGSVSTLTIQRTQQEDSAVYLCASSAKPAVLYGYTFGSGTRLTVV.

The chain has TRBV7-9 and TRBJ2-3, with D uncertain. CDR1 is SEHNR, CDR2 FQNEAQ, per germline (reference sequence). V shed 4 bases and J shed 0 bases, with 8 bases lying between them. This CDR3 spans 14 amino acids. The CDR3 sequence is CASSSHDSTDTQYF. The DNA of the CDR3 is TGTGCCAGCAGCTCCCATGACAGCACAGATACGCAGTATTTT.

This clone came up many times. This chain connects TRBV10-2 to TRBJ2-7; D remains ambiguous. The CDR3 has 14 residues. Trimming cost V 7 bases and J 2 bases, with 15 bases left between them. Germline values: CDR1 WSHSY, CDR2 SAAADI. CDR3 in amino acids: CASTPGTGTYEQYF. Here the CDR3 DNA reads TGCGCCAGCACCCCTGGTACTGGCACCTACGAGCAGTACTTC.

The chain has TRBV5-6 and TRBJ2-3, with D possibly being TRBD1 (5 bases). This CDR3 is built from 16 residues. V was trimmed by 3 bases and J by 1 base, leaving 15 bases between them. Germline V gives CDR1 SGHDT, CDR2 YYEEEE. The CDR3 reads CASSYDPLGGTDTQYF. As DNA, the CDR3 is TGTGCCAGCAGCTACGACCCCCTAGGGGGCACAGATACGCAGTATTTT.

This chain links TRBV28 with TRBJ1-1; perhaps TRBD1 as D (5 bases). The V end was cut by 3 bases, the J end by 3 bases, with 14 bases between. Germline V gives CDR1 MDHEN, CDR2 SYDVKM. The CDR3 is made up of 15 amino acids. This CDR3 reads CASSFPGRLDTEAFF. The CDR3 coding sequence is TGTGCCAGCAGTTTCCCGGGACGGCTGGACACTGAAGCTTTCTTT.